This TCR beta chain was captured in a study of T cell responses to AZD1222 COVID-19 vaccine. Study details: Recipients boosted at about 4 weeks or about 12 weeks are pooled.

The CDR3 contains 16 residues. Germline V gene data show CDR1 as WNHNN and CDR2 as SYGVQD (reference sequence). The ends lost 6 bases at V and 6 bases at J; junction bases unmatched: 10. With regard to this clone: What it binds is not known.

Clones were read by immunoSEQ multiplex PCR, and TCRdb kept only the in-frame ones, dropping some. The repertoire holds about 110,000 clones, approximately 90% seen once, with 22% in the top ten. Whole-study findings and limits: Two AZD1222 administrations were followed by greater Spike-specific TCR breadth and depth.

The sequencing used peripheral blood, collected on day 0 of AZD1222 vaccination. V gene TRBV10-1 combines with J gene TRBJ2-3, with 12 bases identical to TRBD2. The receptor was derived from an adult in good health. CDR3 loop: CASSQKTSGGSDTQYF. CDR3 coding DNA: TGCGCCAGCAGCCAGAAGACTAGCGGGGGATCTGATACGCAGTATTTT.